This T cell receptor beta chain was obtained from a study of T cell responses to AZD1222 COVID-19 vaccine. Some clones are missing from TCRdb's copy, which holds only in-frame ones; the method was immunoSEQ multiplex PCR. Of 150,000 to 200,000 clones in the sample, almost 95% were seen once. The CDR3 contains 17 residues. Germline CDR1 and CDR2: MNHEY and SMNVEV (reference sequence). Trimming took 6 bases from V and 3 from J; bases not matched to a gene: 10. The TCR was taken from an adult in good health. The chain is built from TRBV27 and TRBJ2-7; 14 nucleotides match TRBD2. This sample comprised peripheral blood, obtained on day 0 of AZD1222 vaccination. The CDR3 protein is CASRLTSGGAWVYEQYF. The CDR3, as DNA: TGTGCCAGCAGACTGACTAGCGGGGGGGCCTGGGTCTACGAGCAGTACTTC.